A single sample is the source of the 8 T cell receptor beta chains below, sequenced in a study of somatic mutations in cytotoxic T cells in rheumatoid arthritis. Some clones are missing from TCRdb's copy, which holds only in-frame ones; the method was immunoSEQ multiplex PCR. The sample consists of 3,500 to 4,500 clones, roughly 78% of them appearing once. The sample was CD8+ T cells sorted from blood. The receptors stem from a woman aged 60-70 years with rheumatoid arthritis.

The V and J genes are TRBV15 and TRBJ2-2; 7 bases agree with TRBD1. Germline assignment: CDR1 LNHNV and CDR2 YYDKDF (reference sequence). The CDR3 has 17 residues. J lost 2 bases, V lost 0 bases, and 6 bases had no gene match. In DNA form, the CDR3 reads TGTGCCACCAGCAGAGATCGAGGGACAGCTAACACCGGGGAGCTGTTTTTT. It is translated as CATSRDRGTANTGELFF.

A single count supports this clone. V and J are TRBV2 and TRBJ1-1; D is unresolved. Germline-derived CDR1 and CDR2 are SNHLY and FYNNEI. V was cut by 5 bases and J by 11 bases, with 18 bases left in between. The CDR3 is made up of 13 amino acids. The CDR3 DNA sequence: TGTGCCAGCAGTCGACTGTCCCGTAGCCCCGCTTTCTTT. Translation: CASSRLSRSPAFF.

V is TRBV28 and J is TRBJ2-7; D unresolved. The CDR3 covers 12 residues. Germline values: CDR1 MDHEN, CDR2 SYDVKM. V lost 5 bases and J lost 3, with 8 bases in between. DNA of the CDR3: TGTGCCAGCAGTCCCCACATCTACGAGCAGTACTTC. The encoded protein is CASSPHIYEQYF.

The chain has TRBV28 and TRBJ2-2; the D is unclear. This CDR3 has 17 amino acids. V lost 2 bases to trimming and J lost 0 bases, with 13 bases between them. Germline loops: CDR1 MDHEN, CDR2 SYDVKM. The CDR3, as DNA: TGTGCCAGCAGTTTAGCACAGCCAGGCCCGAACACCGGGGAGCTGTTTTTT. Translation: CASSLAQPGPNTGELFF. Based on the CDR3 plus reference TRBV28 and TRBJ2-2, the full variable domain is DVKVTQSSRYLVKRTGEKVFLECVQDMDHENMFWYRQDPGLGLRLIYFSYDVKMKEKGDIPEGYSVSREKKERFSLILESASTNQTSMYLCASSLAQPGPNTGELFFGEGSRLTVL.

V and J are TRBV6-5 and TRBJ2-3; D is ambiguous. V was clipped by 8 bases and J by 8 bases, with 17 bases between them. The CDR3 totals 13 residues. Germline CDR1 reads MNHEY; CDR2 reads SVGAGI. The CDR3 spells CASWQPPLGTQYF. CDR3 coding DNA: TGTGCCAGCTGGCAACCCCCTCTTGGTACGCAGTATTTT.

The rearrangement uses TRBV6-5 and TRBJ2-5; D gene unclear. Trimming pared 2 bases from V and 0 bases from J, leaving 7 bases between. The CDR3 consists of 14 residues. Germline assignment: CDR1 MNHEY and CDR2 SVGAGI. DNA of the CDR3: TGTGCCAGCAGTTACGGTTACAACCAAGAGACCCAGTACTTC. This codes for CASSYGYNQETQYF.

The chain couples TRBV10-3 to TRBJ2-1; possibly TRBD2 for D (6 bases). Trimming cost V 0 bases and J 4 bases, with 13 bases left between them. CDR3 length equals 16 residues. Germline V CDR1 and CDR2: ENHRY, SYGVKD. The CDR3 here is CAISESTSGEYNEQFF. In DNA, the CDR3 is TGTGCCATCAGTGAGTCAACTTCGGGGGAGTACAATGAGCAGTTCTTC.

This chain joins TRBV7-9 and TRBJ2-7; tentative D call: TRBD1 (6 bases). This CDR3 is 15 amino acids long. Trimming pared 2 bases from V and 5 bases from J, leaving 16 bases between. Germline loops: CDR1 SEHNR, CDR2 FQNEAQ (reference sequence). CDR3: CASSLRPMGAHEQYV. The CDR3 bases are TGTGCCAGCAGCTTAAGACCCATGGGGGCCCACGAGCAGTACGTC.